One sample yielded the 30 T cell receptor beta chains listed below, sequenced in a study of blood T cell repertoires in COVID-19. The assay was immunoSEQ multiplex PCR, and TCRdb's table has in-frame clones only and misses some. The data contain about 190,000 clones, approximately 90% of them singletons. Sequencing used peripheral blood. All receptors come from a human donor in a cohort sampled during active COVID-19.

The CDR3 sequence is CASSSQGAPTDTQYF. The CDR3 nucleotides read TGTGCCAGCAGCTCCCAGGGGGCCCCCACAGATACGCAGTATTTT. J is TRBJ2-3 and V is TRBV7-8; 8 bases are a match to TRBD1. With V trimmed by 4 bases and J by 2 bases, 5 bases remained unmatched. The CDR3 has 15 amino acids. The germline gives CDR1 SGHVS, CDR2 FQNEAQ.

The gene calls are TRBV19 and TRBJ2-7; D unclear. Per germline, CDR1 LNHDA and CDR2 SQIVND (reference sequence). This CDR3 is built from 13 residues. Trimming shortened V by 9 bases and J by 0 bases, and 12 bases separated the two germline ends. CDR3 loop: CASSSTASYEQYF. The CDR3 nucleotides read TGTGCCAGCAGCTCAACAGCCTCCTACGAGCAGTACTTC.

The chain recombines TRBV6-2 or TRBV6-3 with TRBJ2-1, with D possibly being TRBD1 (5 bases). The CDR3 is made up of 14 amino acids. Deletions cut 1 base from V and 4 bases from J, with 8 bases between. Germline assignment: CDR1 MNHEY and CDR2 SVGEGT. The CDR3 sequence is CASSYWAGYNEQFF. The CDR3 DNA follows: TGTGCCAGCAGTTACTGGGCAGGGTACAATGAGCAGTTCTTC.

This clone was detected only once. The chain has TRBV12-3 or TRBV12-4 and TRBJ2-7, with D perhaps TRBD2 (6 bases). The CDR3 is 12 amino acids. The V end lost 9 bases, the J end lost 0 bases, and 9 bases lay between the germline ends. The CDR3 sequence is CASTEGSYEQYF. CDR3 sequence (DNA): TGTGCCAGTACGGAGGGCTCCTACGAGCAGTACTTC.

V and J are TRBV5-1 and TRBJ1-2, with 7 bases that match TRBD1. The V segment lost 4 bases and the J segment 4 bases; nucleotides outside the gene matches: 10. The CDR3 sequence is 15 residues long. Germline CDR1 and CDR2: SGHRS and YFSETQ. The CDR3 DNA follows: TGCGCCAGCAGCCTGGACAGGCCGGACCTCTATGGCTACACCTTC. It is translated as CASSLDRPDLYGYTF.

The chain links TRBV20-1 to TRBJ2-7; D is perhaps TRBD1 (5 bases). CDR1 DFQATT and CDR2 SNEGSKA come from the germline V gene (reference sequence). This CDR3 has 11 amino acids. Between the trimmed V and J ends, which lost 5 bases and 4 bases, there was a span of 9 bases. The CDR3 nucleotides read TGCAGTGCTGGGGCCCATTACGAGCAGTACTTC. As protein: CSAGAHYEQYF.

V gene TRBV6-6 combines with J gene TRBJ2-3; TRBD2 aligns across 12 bases. With 6 bases clipped from V and 3 bases from J, the junction kept 4 bases outside the gene matches. Germline CDR1 MNHNY, CDR2 SVGAGI (reference sequence). The CDR3 loop spans 15 amino acids. CDR3 nucleotides: TGTGCCAGCAGCGGACTAGCGGGACTGACAGATACGCAGTATTTT. Protein: CASSGLAGLTDTQYF.

This clone came up many times. The V gene is TRBV5-1, the J gene TRBJ1-6; D may be TRBD1 (5 bases). V was pared by 0 bases and J by 5 bases, with 12 bases between. The CDR3 is 16 amino acids. Germline V gene sequence: CDR1 SGHRS, CDR2 YFSETQ. CDR3 sequence (DNA): TGCGCCAGCAGCTTGGTTGTCGGGGGGGATAATTCACCCCTCCACTTT. Protein sequence: CASSLVVGGDNSPLHF.

The chain recombines TRBV7-8 with TRBJ2-2; 9 nucleotides line up with TRBD1. The V segment lost 5 bases and the J segment 5 bases; nucleotides outside the gene matches: 6. Germline lookup yields CDR1 SGHVS and CDR2 FQNEAQ. This CDR3 has 15 amino acids. The CDR3 loop is CASSPTGGRTGELFF. The CDR3 nucleotides read TGTGCCAGCAGCCCCACAGGGGGCCGGACCGGGGAGCTGTTTTTT.

The rearrangement uses TRBV4-3 and TRBJ1-2, with D possibly being TRBD1 (5 bases). Between the trimmed V and J ends, which lost 0 bases and 3 bases, there was a span of 11 bases. The CDR3 sequence is 15 residues long. The germline CDR1 and CDR2 sequences are LGHNA and YSLEER. CDR3 in amino acids: CASSQETGGHYGYTF. The DNA for the CDR3 is TGCGCCAGCAGCCAAGAGACGGGGGGACACTATGGCTACACCTTC.

The rearrangement joins TRBV5-1 to TRBJ2-2; no firm D call. V lost 1 base and J lost 1, with 5 bases in between. The CDR3 is 14 residues long. Germline values: CDR1 SGHRS, CDR2 YFSETQ. CDR3 residues: CASSLFRNTGELFF. CDR3 sequence (DNA): TGCGCCAGCAGCTTGTTCAGGAACACCGGGGAGCTGTTTTTT.

The CDR3, as DNA: TGTGCCAGCTCACCCCCCCAACCTAGGACAGGGCCTGAAAAACTGTTTTTT. It codes for CASSPPQPRTGPEKLFF. This sequence joins TRBV18 and TRBJ1-4; TRBD1 matches 8 bases. V lost 3 bases, J lost 7 bases, and 13 bases stayed unmatched. The CDR3 extends over 17 amino acids. The germline V gene has CDR1 KGHSH and CDR2 LQKENI.

The chain combines TRBV9 with TRBJ1-6; 7 bases are shared with TRBD1. This CDR3 spans 16 amino acids. Looked up from germline, CDR1 is SGDLS and CDR2 is YYNGEE. The ends lost 3 bases at V and 10 bases at J; junction bases unmatched: 13. CDR3 region: CASSGHRQGIYSPLHF. In DNA, the CDR3 is TGTGCCAGCAGCGGGCACAGACAGGGTATCTACTCACCCCTCCACTTT. The full variable domain, with the rest looked up from reference TRBV9 and TRBJ1-6, is DSGVTQTPKHLITATGQRVTLRCSPRSGDLSVYWYQQSLDQGLQFLIQYYNGEERAKGNILERFSAQQFPDLHSELNLSSLELGDSALYFCASSGHRQGIYSPLHFGNGTRLTVT.

The chain is built from TRBV7-9 and TRBJ2-6; tentative D call: TRBD2 (6 bases). Germline V gene sequence: CDR1 SEHNR, CDR2 FQNEAQ (reference sequence). V lost 1 base, J lost 0 bases, and 10 bases lay in between. The CDR3 is 17 residues long. The DNA for the CDR3 is TGTGCCAGCAGCTTAGGGATCGGGGGCTCTGGGGCCAACGTCCTGACTTTC. Translating it yields CASSLGIGGSGANVLTF.

The chain combines TRBV6-5 with TRBJ1-6; 8 bases line up with TRBD1. The V gene end was trimmed by 4 bases and the J gene end by 7 bases; junction bases not matched to a gene: 3. The length of the CDR3 is 14 residues. CDR1 and CDR2 (germline): MNHEY, SVGAGI. Here the CDR3 DNA reads TGTGCCAGCAGTTTTACAGGGGGAAATTCACCCCTCCACTTT. It is translated as CASSFTGGNSPLHF.

The genes are TRBV3-1 (or the pseudogene TRBV3-2) and TRBJ2-7; 8 bases are shared with TRBD1. J gave up 4 bases and V 5 bases, and 13 bases lay outside the gene matches. The CDR3 spans 16 residues. Germline loops: CDR1 LGHDT, CDR2 YNNKEL (reference sequence). The DNA of the CDR3 is TGTGCCAGCAGCAACGATCGGACAGGGAGTCGTTACGAGCAGTACTTC. This sequence encodes CASSNDRTGSRYEQYF.

The chain uses TRBV4-1 and TRBJ2-5, with TRBD2 as a possible D gene (7 bases). The CDR3 has 14 residues. V gave up 2 bases and J gave up 5 bases, with 12 bases separating them. CDR1 is MGHRA, CDR2 YSYEKL, per germline. This chain's CDR3 is CASSQTGRGETQYF. As DNA, the CDR3 is TGCGCCAGCAGCCAAACAGGGAGGGGGGAGACCCAGTACTTC.

The rearrangement uses TRBV28 and TRBJ2-5, with 12 nucleotides matching TRBD2. Per the germline V gene, CDR1 is MDHEN and CDR2 is SYDVKM. The junction had 9 bases not matched to a gene; V was cut back by 5 bases and J by 5 bases. This CDR3 spans 16 amino acids. The CDR3 is CASSTQTSGSWETQYF. In DNA, the CDR3 is TGTGCCAGCAGTACGCAGACTAGCGGGAGTTGGGAGACCCAGTACTTC.

This chain links TRBV2 with TRBJ1-4, with 10 nucleotides matching TRBD1. CDR1 and CDR2 (germline): SNHLY, FYNNEI. With V trimmed by 9 bases and J by 8 bases, 9 bases remained unmatched. The CDR3 runs to 14 residues. CDR3: CASRTGTGDEKLFF. Written as DNA, the CDR3 is TGTGCCAGTCGCACCGGGACAGGGGACGAAAAACTGTTTTTT.

The chain has TRBV25-1 and TRBJ2-7; tentatively, D is TRBD1 (6 bases). V lost 6 bases and J lost 0, with 15 bases in between. Germline V gene data show CDR1 as MGHDK and CDR2 as SYGVNS. This CDR3 has 15 residues. The CDR3 region has the DNA TGTGCCAGCAGCCCAGTTCAGGGGACCTCCTACGAGCAGTACTTC. Its protein is CASSPVQGTSYEQYF.

This clone is a singleton in its sample. This sequence joins TRBV9 and TRBJ2-7, with TRBD2 matching over 9 bases. CDR3 size: 15 residues. Germline CDR1 reads SGDLS; CDR2 reads YYNGEE. The junction had 8 bases not matched to a gene; V was cut back by 4 bases and J by 3 bases. The CDR3 coding sequence is TGTGCCAGCAGCACAAGCCCTAGCGGGATCTACGAGCAGTACTTC. Its protein is CASSTSPSGIYEQYF.

This chain uses TRBV10-1 with TRBJ2-2; 10 positions agree with TRBD2. This CDR3 spans 15 amino acids. The germline V gene has CDR1 WNHNN and CDR2 SYGVQD (reference sequence). The junction had 8 bases not matched to a gene; V was cut back by 6 bases and J by 7 bases. CDR3 residues: CASRLLAGRNGELFF. CDR3 sequence (DNA): TGCGCCAGCAGATTACTAGCGGGACGGAACGGGGAGCTGTTTTTT.

This clone was observed once. This chain connects TRBV3-1 (or the pseudogene TRBV3-2) to TRBJ2-2, with 10 nucleotides matching TRBD1. J lost 4 bases, V lost 6 bases, and 2 bases had no gene match. The CDR3 spans 14 residues. Looked up from germline, CDR1 is LGHDT and CDR2 is YNNKEL (reference sequence). The CDR3 DNA is TGTGCCAGCAGATGGACAGGGGGCACCGGGGAGCTGTTTTTT. Translated: CASRWTGGTGELFF.

The rearrangement joins TRBV21-1 to TRBJ2-7; TRBD2, the table's D call, lacks a check against the DNA. TRBV21-1 is a listed pseudogene. The CDR3 is made up of 14 amino acids. CDR3 loop: CASSPRGDPYEQYF. Written as DNA, the CDR3 is TGTGCCAGCAGCCCCCGGGGAGATCCCTACGAGCAGTACTTC.

The chain links TRBV5-1 to TRBJ1-3, with a possible D match to TRBD1 (6 bases). The CDR3 is 17 residues long. CDR1 SGHRS and CDR2 YFSETQ come from the germline V gene. V lost 5 bases, J lost 3 bases, and 21 bases lay in between. CDR3 protein: CASRQDPGTLNGNTIYF. The CDR3, as DNA: TGCGCCAGCAGGCAAGACCCCGGGACACTTAATGGAAACACCATATATTTT.

The CDR3 reads CASMARGDEQFF. The CDR3 DNA is TGTGCCAGCATGGCCAGGGGTGATGAGCAGTTCTTC. The genes are TRBV28 and TRBJ2-1; TRBD1 is a possible D gene (6 bases). The V gene's germline CDR1 is MDHEN and CDR2 SYDVKM. The CDR3 extends over 12 amino acids. Trimming took 7 bases from V and 8 from J, leaving 12 bases between them.

This sequence joins TRBV27 and TRBJ1-1, with 7 bases matching TRBD1. The length of the CDR3 is 14 residues. Losses at the gene ends were 1 base for V and 3 bases for J; bases not matched to a gene: 2. The germline gives CDR1 MNHEY, CDR2 SMNVEV (reference sequence). The chain's CDR3 is CASSLFQGDTEAFF. CDR3 nucleotides: TGTGCCAGCAGTTTATTTCAGGGGGACACTGAAGCTTTCTTT.

On this clone itself: Different DNA sequences within this sample yield the same CDR3. V is TRBV12-3 or TRBV12-4 and J is TRBJ2-5, with no clear D. V lost 6 bases and J 5 bases, leaving 7 bases between the germline ends. CDR3 size: 11 residues. Written as DNA, the CDR3 is TGTGCCAGCAGCTCGCGGGAGACCCAGTACTTC. Residues: CASSSRETQYF.

The chain carries TRBV18 and TRBJ2-7, with 8 bases matching TRBD1. Trimming removed 1 base from V and 2 bases from J; junction bases left unmatched: 7. The CDR3 has 16 residues. Per the germline V gene, CDR1 is KGHSH and CDR2 is LQKENI. The CDR3 DNA is TGTGCCAGCTCACCACAGGACAGGGTCGCGACCTACGAGCAGTACTTC. Translation: CASSPQDRVATYEQYF.

The chain is built from TRBV18 and TRBJ2-5; D is undetermined. Between the trimmed V and J ends, which lost 0 bases and 5 bases, there was a span of 10 bases. This CDR3 is built from 14 residues. Germline lookup yields CDR1 KGHSH and CDR2 LQKENI. The CDR3 reads CASSPPVEYETQYF. The CDR3 DNA follows: TGTGCCAGCTCACCACCGGTGGAGTATGAGACCCAGTACTTC.